This T cell receptor (beta chain) was profiled in a study of blood T cell repertoires in COVID-19. Study context: Collection of acute and convalescent COVID-19 samples took place in the United States, Italy and Spain. The cDNA or gDNA used as material had been derived from T cells, B-cell-depleted T cells, or PBMCs.

In the original processing: Reference gene primer amplification in the assay estimated nucleated cell counts. The assay was immunoSEQ multiplex PCR, and TCRdb's table has in-frame clones only and misses some. That table supplies the V and J calls and clone size; D and trimming were determined from the DNA. Of approximately 290,000 clones in the sample, more than 65% are singletons; the top ten hold 15% to 17%. Enrolled during active infection, Seattle patients were then followed longitudinally. Germline V gene lookup returns CDR1 LNHNV and CDR2 YYDKDF (reference sequence). The V end was cut by 2 bases, the J end by 1 base, with 18 bases between. The CDR3 is 17 amino acids.

Sequenced sample: peripheral blood. The clonotype originates from a person between 70 and 80 years old with COVID-19, enrolled during active disease. The rearrangement uses TRBV15 and TRBJ2-7; D possibly corresponds to TRBD2 (5 bases). This chain's CDR3 is CATSRSEGRRLSYEQYF. Here the CDR3 DNA reads TGTGCCACCAGCAGATCAGAAGGCAGGCGACTATCCTACGAGCAGTACTTC.